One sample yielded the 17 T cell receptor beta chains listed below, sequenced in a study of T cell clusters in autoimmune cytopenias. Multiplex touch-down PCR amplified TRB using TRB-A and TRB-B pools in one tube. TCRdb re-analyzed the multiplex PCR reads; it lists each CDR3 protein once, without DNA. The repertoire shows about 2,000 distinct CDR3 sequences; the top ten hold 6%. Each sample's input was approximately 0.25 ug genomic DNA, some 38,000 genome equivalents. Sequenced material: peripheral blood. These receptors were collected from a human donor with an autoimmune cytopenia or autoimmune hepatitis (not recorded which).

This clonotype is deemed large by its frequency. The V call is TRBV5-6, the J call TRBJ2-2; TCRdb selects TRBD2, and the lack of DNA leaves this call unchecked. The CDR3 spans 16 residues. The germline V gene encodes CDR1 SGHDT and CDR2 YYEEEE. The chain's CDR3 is CASSPIGGGAIGELFF.

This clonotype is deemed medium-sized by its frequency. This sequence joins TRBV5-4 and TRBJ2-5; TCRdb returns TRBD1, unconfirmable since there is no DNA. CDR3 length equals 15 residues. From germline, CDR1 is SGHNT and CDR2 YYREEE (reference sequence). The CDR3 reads CASSLGDRGRETQYF.

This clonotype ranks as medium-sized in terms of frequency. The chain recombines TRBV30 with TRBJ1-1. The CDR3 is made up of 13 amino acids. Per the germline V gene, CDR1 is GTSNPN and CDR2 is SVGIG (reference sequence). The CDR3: CAWSVATNTEAFF.

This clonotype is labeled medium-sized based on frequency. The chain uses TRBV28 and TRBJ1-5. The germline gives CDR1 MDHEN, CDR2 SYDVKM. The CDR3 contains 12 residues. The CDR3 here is CASRGWGSPQHF.

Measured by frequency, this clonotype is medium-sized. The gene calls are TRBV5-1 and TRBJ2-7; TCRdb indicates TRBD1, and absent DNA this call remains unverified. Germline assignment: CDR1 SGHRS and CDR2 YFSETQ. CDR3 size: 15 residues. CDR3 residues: CASSWRGQSSGEQYF.

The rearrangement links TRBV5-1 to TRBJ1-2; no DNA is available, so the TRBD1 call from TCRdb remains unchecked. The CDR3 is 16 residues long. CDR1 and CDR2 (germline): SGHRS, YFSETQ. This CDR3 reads CASSPTPLSLSYGYTF.

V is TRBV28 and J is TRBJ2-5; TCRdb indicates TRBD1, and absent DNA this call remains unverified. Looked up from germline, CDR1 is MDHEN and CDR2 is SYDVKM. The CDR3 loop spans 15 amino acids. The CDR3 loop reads CASSFSAPRQETQYF.

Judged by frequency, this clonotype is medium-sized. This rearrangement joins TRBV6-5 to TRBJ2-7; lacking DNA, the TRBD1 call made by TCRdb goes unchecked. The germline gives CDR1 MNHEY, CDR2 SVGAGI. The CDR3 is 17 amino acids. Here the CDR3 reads CASIERTRQGARYEQYF.

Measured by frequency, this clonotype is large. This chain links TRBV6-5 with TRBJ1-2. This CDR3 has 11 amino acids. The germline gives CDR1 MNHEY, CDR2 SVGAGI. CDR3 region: CASSYGYGYTF.

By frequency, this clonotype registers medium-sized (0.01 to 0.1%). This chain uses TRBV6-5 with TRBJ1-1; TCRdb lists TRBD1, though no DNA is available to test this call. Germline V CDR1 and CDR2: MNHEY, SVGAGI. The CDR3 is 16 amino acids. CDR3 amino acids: CASSPSWGNTNTEAFF.

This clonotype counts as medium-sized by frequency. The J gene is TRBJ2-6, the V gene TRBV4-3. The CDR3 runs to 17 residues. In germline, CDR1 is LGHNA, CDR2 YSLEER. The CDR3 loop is CASSQDHGLSGANVLTF.

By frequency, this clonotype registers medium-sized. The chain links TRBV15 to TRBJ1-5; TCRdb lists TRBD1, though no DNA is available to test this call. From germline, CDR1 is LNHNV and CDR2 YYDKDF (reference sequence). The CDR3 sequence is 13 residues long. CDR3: CAAGQSGNQPQHF.

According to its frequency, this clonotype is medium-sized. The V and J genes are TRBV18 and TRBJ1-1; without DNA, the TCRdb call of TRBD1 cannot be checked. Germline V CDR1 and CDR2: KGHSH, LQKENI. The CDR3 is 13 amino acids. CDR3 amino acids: CASSGTENTEAFF.

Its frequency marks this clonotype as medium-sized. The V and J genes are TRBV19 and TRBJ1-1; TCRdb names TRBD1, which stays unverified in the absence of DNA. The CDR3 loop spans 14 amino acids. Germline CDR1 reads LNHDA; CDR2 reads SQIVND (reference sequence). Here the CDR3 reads CASSIGGANTEAFF.

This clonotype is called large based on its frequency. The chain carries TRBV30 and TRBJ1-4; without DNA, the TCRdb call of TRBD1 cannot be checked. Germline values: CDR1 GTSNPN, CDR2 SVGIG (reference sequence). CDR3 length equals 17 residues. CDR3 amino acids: CAWSPPGYGTANEKLFF.

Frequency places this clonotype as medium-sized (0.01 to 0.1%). The CDR3 is CASSSDPGPGRGTEAFF. This chain connects TRBV6-2 or TRBV6-3 to TRBJ1-1; TCRdb proposes TRBD1, but this gene call is untestable without DNA. Germline CDR1 and CDR2: MNHEY and SVGEGT. CDR3 length: 17 amino acids.

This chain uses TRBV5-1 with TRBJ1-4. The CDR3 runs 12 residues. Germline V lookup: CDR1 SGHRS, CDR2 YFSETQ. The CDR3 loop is CASSSDSPKLFF.